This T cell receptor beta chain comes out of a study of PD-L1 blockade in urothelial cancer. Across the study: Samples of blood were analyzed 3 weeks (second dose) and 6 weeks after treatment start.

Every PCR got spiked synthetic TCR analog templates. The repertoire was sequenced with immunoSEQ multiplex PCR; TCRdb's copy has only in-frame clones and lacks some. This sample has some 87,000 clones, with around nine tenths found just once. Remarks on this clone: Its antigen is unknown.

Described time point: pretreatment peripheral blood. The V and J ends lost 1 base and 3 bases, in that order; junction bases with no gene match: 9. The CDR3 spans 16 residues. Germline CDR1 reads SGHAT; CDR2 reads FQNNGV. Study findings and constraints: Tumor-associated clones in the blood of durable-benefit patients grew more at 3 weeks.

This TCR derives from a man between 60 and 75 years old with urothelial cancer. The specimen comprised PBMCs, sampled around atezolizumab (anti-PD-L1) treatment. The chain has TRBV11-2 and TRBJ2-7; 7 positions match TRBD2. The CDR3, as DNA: TGTGCCAGCAGCTTAGGACTAGCAGGTTTTATCTACGAGCAGTACTTC. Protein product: CASSLGLAGFIYEQYF.